This T cell receptor beta chain was recorded in a study of blood T cell repertoires in COVID-19. V shed 3 bases, J shed 0 bases, and the junction held 7 bases outside the gene matches. Germline V gene sequence: CDR1 SGHTA, CDR2 FQGNSA. The CDR3 has 16 residues. Source study methods: Counts of nucleated cells, estimated from reference gene primer amplification, were obtained. Some clones are missing from TCRdb's copy, which holds only in-frame ones; the method was immunoSEQ multiplex PCR. V and J calls and clone size are copied from that table; D and trimming were computed from the DNA. The repertoire includes tens of thousands of clones, around 78% of them detected once, and 5.3% sits in the top ten.

The chain uses TRBV7-2 and TRBJ2-5; TRBD2 aligns across 7 bases. The receptor's source is a human donor in a cohort sampled during active COVID-19. The sequenced sample consisted of peripheral blood. The CDR3 region is CASSFFASGYQETQYF. CDR3 coding DNA: TGTGCCAGCAGCTTTTTCGCTAGCGGCTACCAAGAGACCCAGTACTTC.